Following are 5 T cell receptor beta chains from one sample sequenced in a study of cytomegalovirus exposure and HLA in healthy donors. The PCR employed 60 Vbeta primers together with 13 Jbeta primers. The assay was immunoSEQ multiplex PCR, and TCRdb's table has in-frame clones only and misses some. The sample includes some 160,000 clones, more than 60% of them seen just once. Sequences were obtained from PBMCs. The receptor set was obtained from a woman in her thirties or forties in good health and CMV-seropositive.

A word on this clone: At one boundary the junction diverges from the germline segment, which might be a read error. V gene TRBV7-9 combines with J gene TRBJ2-7; 9 bases align to TRBD1. Germline loops: CDR1 SEHNR, CDR2 FQNEAQ (reference sequence). The CDR3 totals 15 residues. CDR3 nucleotides: TGTTCCAGCAGCGTCCCCGGACAGGGGATGGGAGAGCAGTACTTC. Protein sequence: CSSSVPGQGMGEQYF.

The rearrangement links TRBV7-2 to TRBJ1-3; D not certain. CDR1 is SGHTA and CDR2 is FQGNSA in the germline V gene. V gave up 5 bases and J gave up 2 bases, with 10 bases separating them. This CDR3 region has 14 residues. CDR3 sequence reads: CASSPGEPGNTIYF. In nucleotides, the CDR3 is TGTGCCAGCAGCCCCGGAGAACCTGGAAACACCATATATTTT.

This clone showed up just a few times. The chain is built from TRBV30 and TRBJ2-5; D may be TRBD2 (7 bases). V was clipped by 1 base and J by 5 bases, with 14 bases between them. This CDR3 has 14 residues. Germline V gene lookup returns CDR1 GTSNPN and CDR2 SVGIG (reference sequence). The chain's CDR3 is CAWSEGGVRETQYF. In DNA form, the CDR3 reads TGTGCCTGGAGTGAGGGGGGGGTTCGGGAGACCCAGTACTTC.

The gene calls are TRBV2 and TRBJ1-1; TRBD1 might be the D (6 bases). The ends were cut back, 4 bases at V and 4 bases at J, with 19 bases in the middle. The CDR3 is made up of 16 amino acids. Looked up from germline, CDR1 is SNHLY and CDR2 is FYNNEI. CDR3: CASSGEGGFKGTEAFF. In DNA, the CDR3 is TGTGCCAGCAGTGGCGAGGGGGGGTTTAAAGGCACTGAAGCTTTCTTT.

The chain has TRBV6-1 and TRBJ2-5; 13 bases agree with TRBD2. CDR3 size: 18 residues. Germline CDR1 is MNHNS and CDR2 is SASEGT. The V segment lost 1 base and the J segment 5 bases; nucleotides outside the gene matches: 10. In DNA, the CDR3 is TGTGCCAGCAGTGAAGGACTAGCGGGGGGTATTTTTGGTGAGACCCAGTACTTC. As protein: CASSEGLAGGIFGETQYF.